The clone carrying this T cell receptor beta chain occurred a few times. The antigen remains unidentified. The data stem from a study of long-term antiretroviral therapy in people with HIV. This CDR3 has 16 amino acids. CDR1 is SGHRS, CDR2 YFSETQ, per germline. V was cut by 4 bases and J by 3 bases, with 19 bases left in between. Samples were assayed with immunoSEQ v3.0 at survey level. The method was immunoSEQ multiplex PCR; TCRdb's version includes in-frame clones alone and lacks a portion of them. The table records tens of thousands of clones, 80% to 85% of them present only once. Study-wide results and limits: Relative to transplant donor controls, diversity remained lower despite increasing after ART. Dominance of pre-ART expanded clones persisted, fluctuating and often declining after ART.

The V and J genes are TRBV5-1 and TRBJ1-1, with D possibly being TRBD1 (6 bases). This sequence was found in a man between 18 and 29 years old with HIV. This sample comprised unsorted PBMCs, obtained 1.5 years after starting antiretroviral therapy. The CDR3 nucleotides read TGCGCCAGCAGCGTCAAACAGGGTATGCCGTACACTGAAGCTTTCTTT. Its translation is CASSVKQGMPYTEAFF.